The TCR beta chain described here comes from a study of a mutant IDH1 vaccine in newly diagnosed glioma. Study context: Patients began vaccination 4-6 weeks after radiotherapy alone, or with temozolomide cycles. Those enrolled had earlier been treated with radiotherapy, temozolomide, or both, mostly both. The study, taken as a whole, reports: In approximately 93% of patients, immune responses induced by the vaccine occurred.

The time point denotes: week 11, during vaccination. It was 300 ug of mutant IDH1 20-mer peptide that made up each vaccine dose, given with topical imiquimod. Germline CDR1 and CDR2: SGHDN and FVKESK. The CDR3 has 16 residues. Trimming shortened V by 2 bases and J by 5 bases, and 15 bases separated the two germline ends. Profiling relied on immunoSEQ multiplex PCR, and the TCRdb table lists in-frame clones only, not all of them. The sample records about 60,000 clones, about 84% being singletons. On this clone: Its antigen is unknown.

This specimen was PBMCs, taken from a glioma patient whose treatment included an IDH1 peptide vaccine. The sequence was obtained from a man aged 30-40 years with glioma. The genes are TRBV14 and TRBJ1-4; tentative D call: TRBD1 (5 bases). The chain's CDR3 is CASSQRDFTTNEKLFF. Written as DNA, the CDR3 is TGTGCCAGCAGCCAACGGGACTTTACGACCAATGAAAAACTGTTTTTT.